This TCR beta chain was captured by sequencing in a study of beta chain features in type 1 diabetes. Study-wide findings and caveats: Still unanswered here is whether HLA type influences TCRB rearrangement.

This clone came up a few times. Antigen specificity is unknown. What was sequenced were expressed TCRB transcripts, since all of the isolated RNA had been reverse transcribed. Produced via immunoSEQ multiplex PCR; TCRdb's table is partial and in-frame only. The data show about 350,000 clones, around a fifth seen once. This receptor was taken from a woman under 30 in good health. Sequenced input: naive CD4+ T cells from blood.

The CDR3 reads CASSKLAGGLTDTQYF. The DNA of the CDR3 is TGTGCCAGCAGCAAACTAGCGGGAGGGCTCACAGATACGCAGTATTTT. This rearrangement joins TRBV11-2 to TRBJ2-3; 13 positions match TRBD2. Germline V CDR1 and CDR2: SGHAT, FQNNGV. Trimming cost V 5 bases and J 2 bases; bases outside gene matches: 4. CDR3 size: 16 residues.